The clone carrying this T cell receptor (beta chain) turned up a few times. Its antigen remains unknown. One entry per CDR3 protein results from TCRdb running MiXCR on the RACE reads. The sample shows a few hundred thousand distinct CDR3 sequences, about 5.4% of them seen only once. The data belong to a study of human T cells and chemical hapten exposure. Study-level background: Subjects had 2% DPC placed on 2 cm by 2 cm of upper inner arm skin for sensitization. Whole-study results and caveats: TCRs above 1 in 1000 frequency stayed constant with DPC sensitization.

The CDR3 extends over 13 amino acids. Germline V gene data show CDR1 as MNHEY and CDR2 as SVGEGT. Trimming left V 4 bases short and J 12 bases short, with 16 bases between. Time point noted: pre-sensitization, week 0. The sample's treatment: therapeutic diphenylcyclopropenone sensitization with weekly scalp DPC. At every patch-test visit, blood was drawn before the patch test was applied. The clonotype originates from a woman aged 18-35 years with alopecia areata. Some clones in this sample may be carry-over from other donors' samples. V and J are TRBV6-2 or TRBV6-3 and TRBJ2-1, with a possible D match to TRBD1 (5 bases). The sample was whole blood, taken in connection with sensitization to the hapten diphenylcyclopropenone (DPC). The CDR3 region has the DNA TGTGCCAGCAGTTCCCAAGGGGTGACGGGGCAGTTCTTC. Protein: CASSSQGVTGQFF.